This is a list of T cell receptor beta chains from one sample in a study of PD-1 blockade in classical Hodgkin lymphoma. Here immunoSEQ multiplex PCR was the method, and the copy in TCRdb shows in-frame clones only, minus some. The sample includes 20,000 or so clones, more than 75% of them seen just once. The material sequenced was peripheral blood mononuclear cells (PBMCs), taken before the fourth cycle of nivolumab. These receptors originate from a human donor with classical Hodgkin lymphoma. Both conserved end residues are trimmed from each CDR3. Each record gives: J gene, V gene, CDR3 protein.

>TRBJ2-1|TRBV28
ASSIPTGRYNEQF
>TRBJ1-1|TRBV29-1
SAHGGGLENTEAF
>TRBJ1-1|TRBV7-2
ASSLGPGGDTEAF
>TRBJ1-1|TRBV5-1
ASSLGQPNTEAF
>TRBJ1-2|TRBV5-5
ASSLGQTYGYT
>TRBJ1-6|TRBV2
ASMGEVPPLH
>TRBJ2-3|TRBV19
ASSILGSDTQY
>TRBJ2-3|TRBV18
ASSPLDRAATQY
>TRBJ1-5|TRBV19
ASSFIGTGGNQPQH
>TRBJ2-1|TRBV7-2
ASSSGGRNEQF
>TRBJ1-4|TRBV18
ASSPTTSEKLF
>TRBJ2-4|TRBV2
ASTGQGLAKNIQY
>TRBJ1-5|TRBV6-6
ASSLGDRSNQPQH
>TRBJ2-5|TRBV6-5
ASSYSSLGGETQY
>TRBJ1-2|TRBV6-5
ASSSPGLGYT
>TRBJ2-1|TRBV10-3
AISGGSGGVNEQF
>TRBJ2-7|TRBV6-5
ASSVRLVSAYEQY
>TRBJ2-1|TRBV12-2
ASRLGAGLERSGTALEQF
>TRBJ2-2|TRBV7-9
ASSLRRGANTGELF
>TRBJ2-7|TRBV28
ASSSGGTGSDEQY
>TRBJ1-2|TRBV25-1
ASRRGDGYT
>TRBJ1-2|TRBV7-9
ASRQDNYGYT
>TRBJ1-1|TRBV6-6
ASRPTGRTEAF
>TRBJ2-3|TRBV6-5
ASKTGGLGDTQY